The 19 T cell receptor beta chains below all came from one sample that was sequenced in a study of cytomegalovirus exposure and HLA in healthy donors. The PCR made use of 60 Vbeta and 13 Jbeta primers. TCRdb's table, derived via immunoSEQ multiplex PCR, lists solely in-frame clones and lacks some. The table includes about 140,000 clones, 76% detected once. Specimen: PBMCs. The receptors were sampled from a female donor in good health and CMV-seropositive.

The chain joins TRBV5-8 to TRBJ2-7; 8 positions agree with TRBD1. Per germline, CDR1 SGHTS and CDR2 YDEGEE. The CDR3 runs to 14 residues. The trim removed 6 bases at V and 2 bases at J, leaving 7 bases unmatched. The CDR3 sequence is CASTDRGIAYEQYF. The CDR3 bases are TGTGCCAGCACCGACAGGGGAATAGCCTACGAGCAGTACTTC.

The chain combines TRBV5-1 with TRBJ2-3, with TRBD2 matching over 15 bases. The ends lost 4 bases at V and 0 bases at J; junction bases unmatched: 12. This CDR3 region has 20 residues. CDR1 is SGHRS, CDR2 YFSETQ, per germline. This chain's CDR3 is CASSIGLAGGPGVSTDTQYF. The CDR3 DNA is TGCGCCAGCAGCATAGGACTAGCGGGGGGGCCTGGAGTTAGCACAGATACGCAGTATTTT. The full variable domain, its missing parts supplied by reference TRBV5-1 and TRBJ2-3, is KAGVTQTPRYLIKTRGQQVTLSCSPISGHRSVSWYQQTPGQGLQFLFEYFSETQRNKGNFPGRFSGRQFSNSRSEMNVSTLELGDSALYLCASSIGLAGGPGVSTDTQYFGPGTRLTVL.

This rearrangement joins TRBV19 to TRBJ2-3; 9 bases map to TRBD2. The CDR3 is made up of 16 amino acids. The V gene end was trimmed by 8 bases and the J gene end by 1 base; junction bases not matched to a gene: 10. Germline V gene sequence: CDR1 LNHDA, CDR2 SQIVND (reference sequence). Here the CDR3 DNA reads TGTGCCAGTTCCGAGCCTTCTAGCGGGGGCACAGATACGCAGTATTTT. The encoded protein is CASSEPSSGGTDTQYF.

The chain recombines TRBV5-6 with TRBJ1-3; TRBD1 matches 10 bases. J lost 2 bases, V lost 4 bases, and 3 bases had no gene match. CDR3 length: 15 residues. The germline V gene has CDR1 SGHDT and CDR2 YYEEEE. CDR3: CASSPDRGPGNTIYF. The CDR3 DNA follows: TGTGCCAGCAGCCCCGACAGGGGGCCTGGAAACACCATATATTTT.

The V call is TRBV6-5, the J call TRBJ1-5; 9 bases are a match to TRBD1. This CDR3 comprises 13 residues. The junction had 4 bases not matched to a gene; V was cut back by 6 bases and J by 7 bases. The V gene's germline CDR1 is MNHEY and CDR2 SVGAGI. CDR3 in DNA: TGTGCCAGCAGACCGACAGGGGGGCAGCCCCAGCATTTT. Protein sequence: CASRPTGGQPQHF.

The V and J genes are TRBV5-5 and TRBJ2-7; tentatively, D is TRBD1 (6 bases). The CDR3 is 14 amino acids. V shed 4 bases and J shed 3 bases, with 14 bases lying between them. Germline V gene lookup returns CDR1 SGHKS and CDR2 YYEKEE (reference sequence). The CDR3 DNA sequence: TGTGCCAGCAGCAGGACAGTTACCAGCTACGAGCAGTACTTC. Protein sequence: CASSRTVTSYEQYF. Full variable domain (remainder filled in from reference TRBV5-5 and TRBJ2-7): DAGVTQSPTHLIKTRGQQVTLRCSPISGHKSVSWYQQVLGQGPQFIFQYYEKEERGRGNFPDRFSARQFPNYSSELNVNALLLGDSALYLCASSRTVTSYEQYFGPGTRLTVT.

This clone has only a few counts. The genes are TRBV25-1 and TRBJ2-7; D may be TRBD1 (7 bases). This CDR3 region has 14 residues. Trimming removed 4 bases at V and 4 bases at J, with 14 bases between. CDR1 and CDR2 (germline): MGHDK, SYGVNS. The chain's CDR3 is CASSGARGVYEQYF. The CDR3, as DNA: TGTGCCAGCAGTGGAGCCAGGGGGGTGTACGAGCAGTACTTC.

The chain links TRBV9 to TRBJ1-4, with D possibly TRBD1 on 5 matching bases. The V gene lost 0 bases and the J gene lost 5 bases, with 14 bases spanning the gap. Germline assignment: CDR1 SGDLS and CDR2 YYNGEE. This CDR3 comprises 16 residues. This CDR3 reads CASSVGIDSSNEKLFF. CDR3 in DNA: TGTGCCAGCAGCGTAGGAATCGACAGTAGCAATGAAAAACTGTTTTTT. The whole variable domain, filled in from reference TRBV9 and TRBJ1-4, reads DSGVTQTPKHLITATGQRVTLRCSPRSGDLSVYWYQQSLDQGLQFLIQYYNGEERAKGNILERFSAQQFPDLHSELNLSSLELGDSALYFCASSVGIDSSNEKLFFGSGTQLSVL.

The chain combines TRBV19 with TRBJ2-7; 7 nucleotides line up with TRBD2. This CDR3 comprises 14 residues. Germline V gene lookup returns CDR1 LNHDA and CDR2 SQIVND (reference sequence). Losses at the gene ends were 1 base for V and 0 bases for J; bases not matched to a gene: 0. This chain's CDR3 is CASSIGGGSYEQYF. The CDR3 DNA reads as TGTGCCAGTAGTATAGGGGGGGGCTCCTACGAGCAGTACTTC.

The chain joins TRBV4-1 to TRBJ2-5, with TRBD1 matching over 7 bases. The CDR3 is 14 amino acids. Germline V lookup: CDR1 MGHRA, CDR2 YSYEKL. With 0 bases clipped from V and 4 bases from J, the junction kept 2 bases outside the gene matches. The CDR3, as DNA: TGCGCCAGCAGCCAAGATAGGGGGCTAGAGACCCAGTACTTC. This encodes CASSQDRGLETQYF.

The rearrangement uses TRBV19 and TRBJ2-3; TRBD2 is a possible D gene (6 bases). Trimming left V 10 bases short and J 2 bases short, with 19 bases between. This CDR3 region has 15 residues. Germline assignment: CDR1 LNHDA and CDR2 SQIVND (reference sequence). The CDR3 reads CATRRGGGHTDTQYF. CDR3 bases: TGTGCCACTCGAAGGGGAGGAGGGCACACAGATACGCAGTATTTT. The complete variable domain, with remaining parts taken from reference TRBV19 and TRBJ2-3, reads DGGITQSPKYLFRKEGQNVTLSCEQNLNHDAMYWYRQDPGQGLRLIYYSQIVNDFQKGDIAEGYSVSREKKESFPLTVTSAQKNPTAFYLCATRRGGGHTDTQYFGPGTRLTVL.

The chain recombines TRBV5-6 with TRBJ1-2; 8 nucleotides match TRBD1. The CDR3 is 14 residues long. Losses at the gene ends were 3 bases for V and 6 bases for J; bases not matched to a gene: 7. Germline V gene lookup returns CDR1 SGHDT and CDR2 YYEEEE. The CDR3 region has the DNA TGTGCCAGCAGCTGGACGACAGGGGTGGATGGCTACACCTTC. Protein: CASSWTTGVDGYTF. The full variable domain, completed using reference TRBV5-6 and TRBJ1-2, is DAGVTQSPTHLIKTRGQQVTLRCSPKSGHDTVSWYQQALGQGPQFIFQYYEEEERQRGNFPDRFSGHQFPNYSSELNVNALLLGDSALYLCASSWTTGVDGYTFGSGTRLTVV.

The J gene is TRBJ2-3, the V gene TRBV7-9; 14 positions match TRBD2. The CDR3 is 16 amino acids. Per the germline V gene, CDR1 is SEHNR and CDR2 is FQNEAQ (reference sequence). V shed 5 bases, J shed 5 bases, and the junction held 6 bases outside the gene matches. The CDR3 DNA reads TGTGCCAGCAGCCATATGGGACTAGCGGGAGAAGATACGCAGTATTTT. Protein: CASSHMGLAGEDTQYF.

J is TRBJ2-7 and V is TRBV4-2, with TRBD1 identical over 11 bases. The V gene's germline CDR1 is LGHNA and CDR2 YNFKEQ. V shed 4 bases, J shed 6 bases, and the junction held 11 bases outside the gene matches. This CDR3 has 16 residues. The CDR3 reads CASSPHAGTGGGEQYF. DNA of the CDR3: TGTGCCAGCAGCCCTCACGCAGGGACAGGGGGAGGCGAGCAGTACTTC.

The V and J genes are TRBV5-1 and TRBJ2-3, with a possible D match to TRBD2 (6 bases). In germline, CDR1 is SGHRS, CDR2 YFSETQ. The ends were cut back, 0 bases at V and 0 bases at J, with 14 bases in the middle. The CDR3 runs 17 residues. Here the CDR3 DNA reads TGCGCCAGCAGCTTGGCCCGCGGAGGGGCAAGCACAGATACGCAGTATTTT. It specifies CASSLARGGASTDTQYF.

This clone has just a few counts. The chain employs TRBV11-2 and TRBJ2-3, with no clear D. Germline V gene lookup returns CDR1 SGHAT and CDR2 FQNNGV. The CDR3 contains 14 residues. Deletions cut 1 base from V and 1 base from J, with 6 bases between. The CDR3 region is CASSLGRGTDTQYF. The DNA of the CDR3 is TGTGCCAGCAGCTTAGGACGGGGCACAGATACGCAGTATTTT. The full variable domain, in which reference TRBV11-2 and TRBJ2-3 provide the parts outside the CDR3, is EAGVAQSPRYKIIEKRQSVAFWCNPISGHATLYWYQQILGQGPKLLIQFQNNGVVDDSQLPKDRFSAERLKGVDSTLKIQPAKLEDSAVYLCASSLGRGTDTQYFGPGTRLTVL.

This clone has a single count. The gene calls are TRBV4-2 and TRBJ2-5, with 7 bases fitting TRBD1. This CDR3 region has 15 residues. Trimming removed 4 bases from V and 2 bases from J; junction bases left unmatched: 7. Per the germline V gene, CDR1 is LGHNA and CDR2 is YNFKEQ. The CDR3 loop reads CASSRTGTEQETQYF. The DNA for the CDR3 is TGTGCCAGCAGCCGGACCGGGACAGAACAAGAGACCCAGTACTTC.

This chain links TRBV4-1 with TRBJ2-1, with 14 bases that match TRBD2. J lost 7 bases, V lost 1 base, and 3 bases had no gene match. CDR3 length: 16 residues. CDR1 MGHRA and CDR2 YSYEKL come from the germline V gene. The CDR3 coding sequence is TGCGCCAGCAGCCAAGGACTAGCGGGGGGGAGTAATGAGCAGTTCTTC. The encoded protein is CASSQGLAGGSNEQFF.

This clone was detected only once. V gene TRBV23-1 combines with J gene TRBJ2-7, with unresolved D. TRBV23-1 is recorded as an ORF, its role being uncertain. The length of the CDR3 is 13 residues. V lost 4 bases and J lost 0, with 7 bases in between. CDR3 amino acids: CASSRRSSYEQYF. DNA of the CDR3: TGCGCCAGCAGTCGTAGGAGCTCCTACGAGCAGTACTTC.